One sample yielded the 10 T cell receptor beta chains listed below, sequenced in a study of T cells after yellow fever vaccination. A single record per CDR3 protein comes from TCRdb applying MiXCR to the 5' RACE reads. The sample consists of a few hundred thousand distinct CDR3 sequences, 8.7% of them appearing once. The sequences come from PBMCs, collected on the day of the first yellow fever vaccination. The source of these receptors is a man between 18 and 35 years old who received the YFV17D yellow fever vaccine.

This clonotype turned up a few times. The rearrangement uses TRBV18 and TRBJ1-1, with D perhaps matching TRBD1 (5 bases). Germline V gene lookup returns CDR1 KGHSH and CDR2 LQKENI. Trimming left V 3 bases short and J 1 base short, with 9 bases between. This CDR3 has 14 residues. Written as DNA, the CDR3 is TGTGCCAGCTCACCGGGGCTAGCGAACACTGAAGCTTTCTTT. It translates to CASSPGLANTEAFF.

The chain joins TRBV7-2 to TRBJ2-3, with TRBD2 matching over 8 bases. CDR3 length equals 16 residues. CDR1 is SGHTA, CDR2 FQGNSA, per germline. V trimming: 4 bases; J trimming: 0 bases; junction bases outside the gene matches: 6. CDR3 DNA: TGTGCCAGCAGCTGGCGTAGCGGGGTTAGCACAGATACGCAGTATTTT. This codes for CASSWRSGVSTDTQYF.

This clonotype was found a few times. The V gene is TRBV7-2, the J gene TRBJ2-7; 14 nucleotides agree with TRBD2. The germline V gene has CDR1 SGHTA and CDR2 FQGNSA. The junction had 5 bases not matched to a gene; V was cut back by 5 bases and J by 5 bases. The CDR3 is 15 residues long. The CDR3 sequence is CASSQGTSGGDEQYV. Here the CDR3 DNA reads TGTGCCAGCAGCCAAGGGACTAGCGGGGGAGACGAGCAGTACGTC.

The chain carries TRBV4-1 and TRBJ2-1; the match to TRBD2 covers 8 bases. The CDR3 covers 12 residues. The germline gives CDR1 MGHRA, CDR2 YSYEKL. V gave up 0 bases and J gave up 12 bases; unmatched junction bases: 1. CDR3 DNA: TGCGCCAGCAGCCAAGATCTAGCGGGGCAGTTCTTC. This sequence encodes CASSQDLAGQFF.

The chain has TRBV7-2 and TRBJ2-1, with a possible D match to TRBD2 (6 bases). The CDR3 sequence is 16 residues long. The V end was cut by 3 bases, the J end by 5 bases, with 17 bases between. Per germline, CDR1 SGHTA and CDR2 FQGNSA. The chain's CDR3 is CASSFTGTRHNNEQFF. The CDR3 bases are TGTGCCAGCAGCTTCACCGGGACTCGTCACAACAATGAGCAGTTCTTC.

The rearrangement uses TRBV5-5 and TRBJ1-2, with TRBD1 matching 9 bases. Germline V gene sequence: CDR1 SGHKS, CDR2 YYEKEE (reference sequence). V shed 3 bases, J shed 0 bases, and the junction held 3 bases outside the gene matches. CDR3 length equals 15 residues. CDR3 nucleotides: TGTGCCAGCAGCTCCGGACAGGGGTCTAACTATGGCTACACCTTC. As protein: CASSSGQGSNYGYTF.

This clonotype has a handful of counts. This sequence joins TRBV18 and TRBJ2-7, with D uncertain. From germline, CDR1 is KGHSH and CDR2 LQKENI. V was shortened by 3 bases and J by 0 bases, with 3 bases between the two germline ends. The CDR3 is 12 amino acids. The chain's CDR3 is CASSPGSYEQYV. The CDR3 nucleotides are TGTGCCAGCTCACCCGGCTCCTACGAGCAGTACGTC.

V is TRBV6-1 and J is TRBJ1-3, with D tentatively TRBD1 (5 bases). The germline V gene encodes CDR1 MNHNS and CDR2 SASEGT. The CDR3 covers 15 residues. Trimming cost V 7 bases and J 0 bases, with 13 bases left between them. CDR3 residues: CASTVQVPSGNTIYF. As DNA, the CDR3 is TGTGCCAGCACGGTACAGGTACCCTCTGGAAACACCATATATTTT.

The chain has TRBV24-1 and TRBJ1-5, with TRBD1 as a possible D gene (6 bases). Per the germline V gene, CDR1 is KGHDR and CDR2 is SFDVKD. The CDR3 has 13 amino acids. Trimming removed 9 bases at V and 0 bases at J, with 8 bases between. The CDR3 DNA is TGTGCCACCGCAGGGGATAGCAATCAGCCCCAGCATTTT. It yields the protein CATAGDSNQPQHF.

This clonotype has only a few counts. This chain uses TRBV27 with TRBJ2-3, with 7 bases aligning to TRBD1. J gave up 5 bases and V 5 bases, and 4 bases lay outside the gene matches. The germline gives CDR1 MNHEY, CDR2 SMNVEV (reference sequence). CDR3 size: 13 residues. This CDR3 is CASSPAGGDTQYF. As DNA, the CDR3 is TGTGCCAGCAGTCCCGCAGGGGGAGATACGCAGTATTTT.